Following are 2 T cell receptor beta chains from one sample sequenced in a study of shared clonotypes between healthy human individuals. Naive CD8 populations comprised CD45RO-negative cells positively selected for CCR7, excluding terminally differentiated effector memory CD45RA+ cells. Assay: immunoSEQ multiplex PCR; the TCRdb copy retains only in-frame clones and omits some. The table records about 2 million clones, about 94% of them present only once. Material for sequencing was naive CD8+ T cells sorted from blood. These receptors all stem from a man aged 18 to 30 in good health.

This sequence joins TRBV6-1 and TRBJ1-2; 10 bases align to TRBD1. V shed 1 base, J shed 3 bases, and the junction held 5 bases outside the gene matches. Germline V gene data show CDR1 as MNHNS and CDR2 as SASEGT. This CDR3 is 16 amino acids long. The CDR3 nucleotides are TGTGCCAGCAGTGAAGTAGCGGGACAGGGGTACTATGGCTACACCTTC. It encodes CASSEVAGQGYYGYTF.

The chain uses TRBV4-1 and TRBJ2-2; D might be TRBD1 (5 bases). Between the trimmed V and J ends, which lost 4 bases and 0 bases, there was a span of 18 bases. Germline V CDR1 and CDR2: MGHRA, YSYEKL. The CDR3 has 18 residues. CDR3 residues: CASSPVRVQFANTGELFF. The CDR3, as DNA: TGCGCCAGCAGCCCAGTCAGGGTCCAGTTCGCGAACACCGGGGAGCTGTTTTTT.